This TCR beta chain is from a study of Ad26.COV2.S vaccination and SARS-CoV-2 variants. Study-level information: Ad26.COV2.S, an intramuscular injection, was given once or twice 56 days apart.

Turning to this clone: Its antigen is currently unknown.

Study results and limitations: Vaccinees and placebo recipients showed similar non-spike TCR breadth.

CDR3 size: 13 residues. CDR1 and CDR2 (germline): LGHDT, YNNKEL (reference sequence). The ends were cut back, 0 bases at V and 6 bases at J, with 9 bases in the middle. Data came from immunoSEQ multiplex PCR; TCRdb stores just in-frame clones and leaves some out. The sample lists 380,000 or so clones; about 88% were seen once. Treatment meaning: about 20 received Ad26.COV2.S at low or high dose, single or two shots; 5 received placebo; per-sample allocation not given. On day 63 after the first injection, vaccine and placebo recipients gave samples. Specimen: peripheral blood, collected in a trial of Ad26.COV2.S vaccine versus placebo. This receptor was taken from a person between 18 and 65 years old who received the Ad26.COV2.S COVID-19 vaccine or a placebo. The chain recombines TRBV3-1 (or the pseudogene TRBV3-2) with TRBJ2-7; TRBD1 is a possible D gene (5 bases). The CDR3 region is CASSQDGRGEQYF. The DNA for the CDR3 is TGTGCCAGCAGCCAAGACGGAAGGGGCGAGCAGTACTTC.